This is a list of T cell receptor beta chains from one sample in a study of Ad26.COV2.S vaccination and SARS-CoV-2 variants. Here immunoSEQ multiplex PCR was the method, and the copy in TCRdb shows in-frame clones only, minus some. The sample includes about half a million clones, roughly 87% seen only once; the top ten take 1.7%. Sequencing used peripheral blood, obtained in a trial of Ad26.COV2.S vaccine versus placebo. These receptor sequences come from a person aged 18-60 years who received the Ad26.COV2.S COVID-19 vaccine or a placebo. Both conserved end residues are part of each CDR3.

v_gene: TRBV7-3; CDR3aa: CASSLGSWGTDTQYF
v_gene: TRBV2; CDR3aa: CASSSGPIVPEQYF
v_gene: TRBV2; CDR3aa: CASMVNTEAFF
v_gene: TRBV6-6; CDR3aa: CASSPTSGTFFNEQFF
v_gene: TRBV9; CDR3aa: CASSEQGSNTEAFF
v_gene: TRBV5-4; CDR3aa: CASSVAGGARELFF
v_gene: TRBV6-5; CDR3aa: CASSYGSGTEAFF
v_gene: TRBV7-2; CDR3aa: CASSLARWDDEQFF
v_gene: TRBV19; CDR3aa: CASSPSGSSYNEQFF
v_gene: TRBV7-2; CDR3aa: CASSLVWSANYGYTF
v_gene: TRBV14; CDR3aa: CASSQVAGVGSYNEQFF
v_gene: TRBV28; CDR3aa: CASRGTGTGFSPLHF
v_gene: TRBV28; CDR3aa: CASSLSNDSSDAPIWSFF
v_gene: TRBV7-2; CDR3aa: CASSLQGFLPYEQYF
v_gene: TRBV28; CDR3aa: CASSLYHVPAGGLNEQFF
v_gene: TRBV18; CDR3aa: CASSRDSVYGYTF
v_gene: TRBV28; CDR3aa: CASRPVGRAYEQYF
v_gene: TRBV11-1; CDR3aa: CASSTGTGFHEQYF
v_gene: TRBV19; CDR3aa: CASTRTDSGNTIYF
v_gene: TRBV6-2/TRBV6-3; CDR3aa: CASSYFSQPNYGYTF
v_gene: TRBV28; CDR3aa: CASRGTEAFF
v_gene: TRBV27; CDR3aa: CASSLGRPRTDTQYF
v_gene: TRBV7-9; CDR3aa: CASSPDRFVLGYTF
v_gene: TRBV18; CDR3aa: CASSLTPTGVPMNTEAFF
v_gene: TRBV6-5; CDR3aa: CASSYLRAGGETQYF
v_gene: TRBV27; CDR3aa: CASSSFLGSNQPQHF
v_gene: TRBV5-1; CDR3aa: CASSAGQGAPIEAFF
v_gene: TRBV27; CDR3aa: CASSKTPFSGGLNEQFF
v_gene: TRBV2; CDR3aa: CASSGRKETQYF
v_gene: TRBV6-1; CDR3aa: CASSEARAWGEKLFF
v_gene: TRBV6-5; CDR3aa: CASKTDSSYNEQFF
v_gene: TRBV5-5; CDR3aa: CASSQTGAFTDTQYF
v_gene: TRBV28; CDR3aa: CASSSGSTDTQYF
v_gene: TRBV14; CDR3aa: CASSRYGRHPNEKLFF
v_gene: TRBV28; CDR3aa: CASSFRDSITYEQYF
v_gene: TRBV12-5; CDR3aa: CASGLVPRASYGYTF
v_gene: TRBV28; CDR3aa: CASSETGLDQPQHF
v_gene: TRBV15; CDR3aa: CATSITGIYGYTF
v_gene: TRBV6-5; CDR3aa: CASSYGRPSTDTQYF
v_gene: TRBV28; CDR3aa: CASSFIRGSNQPQHF
v_gene: TRBV6-5; CDR3aa: CASSYTGSNSPLHF
v_gene: TRBV19; CDR3aa: CASSPGQGVRSPLHF
v_gene: TRBV6-1; CDR3aa: CASSETYEQYF
v_gene: TRBV9; CDR3aa: CASSVGLAAYEQYF
v_gene: TRBV30; CDR3aa: CAWSYQQAQPQHF
v_gene: TRBV6-5; CDR3aa: CASSYSSTNTGELFF
v_gene: TRBV30; CDR3aa: CAWDWTGGGGELFF
v_gene: TRBV9; CDR3aa: CASSVTWGQHGYTF
v_gene: TRBV24-1; CDR3aa: CATSEPGQYTDTQYF
v_gene: TRBV18; CDR3aa: CASSPGQVVSGANVLTF
v_gene: TRBV2; CDR3aa: CASAKGQPEKLFF
v_gene: TRBV7-9; CDR3aa: CASKGGELPYEQYF
v_gene: TRBV28; CDR3aa: CASSFGGGGDQPQHF
v_gene: TRBV7-3; CDR3aa: CASSLMMADTQYF